What follows are 23 T cell receptor beta chains derived from one specimen sequenced in a study of T cell repertoires in cytomegalovirus infection. These TCRs are of unknown antigen specificity. TCRdb redid the calling of the reads with MiXCR, one entry per CDR3 protein. The data show 250,000 to 300,000 distinct CDR3 sequences, 20% to 25% seen once. The source material was cultured PBMCs, sampled from culture after CMV antigen stimulation. These receptors all stem from a human donor in good health (CMV status not recorded). Some clones in this sample may be carry-over from other donors' samples.

The chain uses TRBV6-1 and TRBJ1-5; D is unclear. V was shortened by 2 bases and J by 0 bases, with 14 bases between the two germline ends. The germline V gene has CDR1 MNHNS and CDR2 SASEGT. The CDR3 consists of 17 residues. CDR3 DNA: TGTGCCAGCAGTGAATTGGGCTGGGGTTATAGCAATCAGCCCCAGCATTTT. This sequence encodes CASSELGWGYSNQPQHF.

The gene calls are TRBV19 and TRBJ2-7, with D unclear. Deletions cut 5 bases from V and 7 bases from J, with 15 bases between. This CDR3 has 13 residues. The germline gives CDR1 LNHDA, CDR2 SQIVND (reference sequence). The CDR3 bases are TGTGCCAGTAGTGCCTCGGAAAGTTGGGAGCAGTACTTC. Amino acids: CASSASESWEQYF. The full variable domain, its missing parts supplied by reference TRBV19 and TRBJ2-7, is DGGITQSPKYLFRKEGQNVTLSCEQNLNHDAMYWYRQDPGQGLRLIYYSQIVNDFQKGDIAEGYSVSREKKESFPLTVTSAQKNPTAFYLCASSASESWEQYFGPGTRLTVT.

This clonotype was counted a few times. The chain employs TRBV7-9 and TRBJ2-3; 8 nucleotides align to TRBD2. V shed 4 bases, J shed 6 bases, and the junction held 18 bases outside the gene matches. Germline CDR1 and CDR2: SEHNR and FQNEAQ (reference sequence). This CDR3 contains 18 residues. The CDR3 is CASSSPIPNSGNPDTQYF. CDR3 bases: TGTGCCAGCAGCTCGCCAATCCCGAATAGCGGGAACCCCGATACGCAGTATTTT.

This clonotype was found many times. The V and J genes are TRBV15 and TRBJ2-1; 12 nucleotides match TRBD2. There are 14 residues in the CDR3. Germline lookup yields CDR1 LNHNV and CDR2 YYDKDF (reference sequence). V was pared by 4 bases and J by 12 bases, with 7 bases of the junction left unmatched. The CDR3 is CATSIRTSGAGQFF. CDR3 sequence (DNA): TGTGCCACCAGCATCCGGACTAGCGGGGCGGGGCAGTTCTTC.

The chain couples TRBV9 to TRBJ1-2; TRBD1 aligns across 7 bases. CDR1 is SGDLS, CDR2 YYNGEE, per germline. V lost 0 bases and J lost 8; bases outside the gene matches: 4. The CDR3 is made up of 13 amino acids. CDR3 sequence (DNA): TGTGCCAGCAGCGTAGGTGAAGGGGGCGGCTACACCTTC. Residues: CASSVGEGGGYTF.

The V and J genes are TRBV5-4 and TRBJ1-1, with no clear D. V gave up 0 bases and J gave up 10 bases, with 10 bases separating them. This CDR3 has 12 residues. CDR1 and CDR2 from the germline V gene are SGHNT and YYREEE (reference sequence). CDR3 sequence (DNA): TGTGCCAGCAGCTTGGCGCAGGCCGGAGCTTTCTTT. It encodes CASSLAQAGAFF.

Of note for this clonotype: A read error is possible here, since a much larger clone lies one base away. The chain carries TRBV7-2 and TRBJ2-2, with TRBD2 as a possible D gene (6 bases). Germline V CDR1 and CDR2: SGHTA, FQGNSA. The CDR3 is 13 residues long. The CDR3 reads CASSLGNTGGLFF. As DNA, the CDR3 is TGTGCCAGCAGCTTGGGGAACACCGGGGGGCTGTTTTTT. The whole variable domain, filled in from reference TRBV7-2 and TRBJ2-2, reads GAGVSQSPSNKVTEKGKDVELRCDPISGHTALYWYRQSLGQGLEFLIYFQGNSAPDKSGLPSDRFSAERTGGSVSTLTIQRTQQEDSAVYLCASSLGNTGGLFFGEGSRLTVL.

This clonotype was observed a handful of times. The CDR3 sequence is CASSTSTTYEQYF. Written as DNA, the CDR3 is TGCGCCAGCAGCACCTCAACTACCTACGAGCAGTACTTC. The chain employs TRBV5-1 and TRBJ2-7; D not certain. Deletions cut 4 bases from V and 2 bases from J, with 10 bases between. Germline values: CDR1 SGHRS, CDR2 YFSETQ. This CDR3 is 13 amino acids long.

This clonotype was observed a few times. The chain has TRBV6-2 or TRBV6-3 and TRBJ2-3; D gene ambiguous. V lost 6 bases, J lost 4 bases, and 8 bases lay in between. Per germline, CDR1 MNHEY and CDR2 SVGEGT. The CDR3 covers 12 residues. The CDR3 nucleotides are TGTGCCAGCAGACTAAGAGCAGATACGCAGTATTTT. Protein sequence: CASRLRADTQYF.

This clonotype was seen more than once but under ten times. The CDR3 sequence: CASSIDHGGVEHQPQHF. The CDR3 DNA reads as TGTGCCAGTAGTATAGATCACGGGGGCGTGGAGCATCAGCCCCAGCATTTT. The chain carries TRBV19 and TRBJ1-5; a possible D gene is TRBD1 (6 bases). Deletions cut 0 bases from V and 5 bases from J, with 17 bases between. The CDR3 is 17 residues long. Germline CDR1 LNHDA, CDR2 SQIVND (reference sequence).

This clonotype was picked up many times. The chain has TRBV7-3 and TRBJ2-3; D possibly corresponds to TRBD1 (5 bases). Between the trimmed V and J ends, which lost 4 bases and 4 bases, there was a span of 12 bases. Germline assignment: CDR1 SGHTA and CDR2 FQGTGA. This CDR3 is built from 14 residues. The CDR3 DNA reads as TGTGCCAGCAGCTACTACCCAGGGTCAGATACGCAGTATTTT. Translated, it gives CASSYYPGSDTQYF.

Details on this clonotype: A much larger clone lies one base from this, so it may be a read error. The chain recombines TRBV6-6 with TRBJ1-6; 7 nucleotides line up with TRBD1. Germline-derived CDR1 and CDR2 are MNHNY and SVGAGI (reference sequence). This CDR3 is built from 15 residues. V was clipped by 7 bases and J by 3 bases; unmatched bases: 6. The CDR3 DNA follows: TGTGCCAGCAAAACAGGGGCCTTCTATAATTCACCCCTCCACTTT. It yields the protein CASKTGAFYNSPLHF.

The J gene is TRBJ2-7, the V gene TRBV12-3 or TRBV12-4; 9 bases fit TRBD1. This CDR3 spans 13 amino acids. J gave up 5 bases and V 5 bases, and 4 bases lay outside the gene matches. CDR3 nucleotides: TGTGCCAGCAGTCCGGGACAGGGCCACGAGCAGTACGTC. It specifies CASSPGQGHEQYV.

The chain joins TRBV12-3 or TRBV12-4 to TRBJ1-4; D not resolved. The CDR3 covers 10 residues. V lost 6 bases, J lost 10 bases, and 6 bases lay in between. This chain's CDR3 is CASRGGKLFF. CDR3 sequence (DNA): TGTGCCAGCAGAGGTGGAAAACTGTTTTTT.

The V and J genes are TRBV12-3 or TRBV12-4 and TRBJ1-1, with 8 positions matching TRBD1. V lost 6 bases, J lost 1 base, and 7 bases stayed unmatched. The CDR3 consists of 15 residues. In DNA, the CDR3 is TGTGCCAGCAGGGAAACAGGGGGGGCGAACACTGAAGCTTTCTTT. Translated, it gives CASRETGGANTEAFF.

This chain connects TRBV5-1 to TRBJ2-1; 7 positions match TRBD1. V dropped 1 base and J dropped 3; count of bases not matched to a gene: 4. This CDR3 has 15 amino acids. Per germline, CDR1 SGHRS and CDR2 YFSETQ. CDR3 loop: CASSLRQGVYNEQFF. In DNA, the CDR3 is TGCGCCAGCAGCTTGCGACAGGGAGTCTACAATGAGCAGTTCTTC.

The chain recombines TRBV10-3 with TRBJ2-6, with TRBD1 matching 8 bases. With V trimmed by 6 bases and J by 0 bases, 7 bases remained unmatched. Looked up from germline, CDR1 is ENHRY and CDR2 is SYGVKD. CDR3 length: 17 residues. CDR3 DNA: TGTGCCATCAGGGTGGGACAGGCACCCTCTGGGGCCAACGTCCTGACTTTC. Protein: CAIRVGQAPSGANVLTF.

This sequence joins TRBV7-9 and TRBJ2-6, with D possibly being TRBD1 (6 bases). Trimming left V 5 bases short and J 0 bases short, with 17 bases between. Germline values: CDR1 SEHNR, CDR2 FQNEAQ (reference sequence). The CDR3 spans 18 residues. CDR3 coding DNA: TGTGCCAGCAGCACTGGACAGCTACGACCCTCTGGGGCCAACGTCCTGACTTTC. Amino acids: CASSTGQLRPSGANVLTF.

The CDR3 DNA sequence: TGTGCCAGCAGCTCCCCTACAGGGAAGAACACTGAAGCTTTCTTT. Translation: CASSSPTGKNTEAFF. The V gene is TRBV7-4, the J gene TRBJ1-1; D perhaps matches TRBD1 (6 bases). CDR1 and CDR2 from the germline V gene are SGHVT and SQSDAQ. V was clipped by 4 bases and J by 1 base, with 13 bases between them. CDR3 length equals 15 residues. The complete variable domain, with remaining parts taken from reference TRBV7-4 and TRBJ1-1, reads GAGVSQSPRYKVAKRGRDVALRCDSISGHVTLYWYRQTLGQGSEVLTYSQSDAQRDKSGRPSGRFSAERPERSVSTLKIQRTEQGDSAVYLCASSSPTGKNTEAFFGQGTRLTVV.

This clonotype appeared many times. V gene TRBV7-2 combines with J gene TRBJ2-1, with 8 bases aligning to TRBD2. The germline CDR1 and CDR2 sequences are SGHTA and FQGNSA. CDR3 length: 18 amino acids. The J segment lost 0 bases and the V segment lost 1 base, leaving 8 bases of the junction unmatched. The CDR3 sequence is CASSLVSSGGSSYNEQFF. For the CDR3, the DNA is TGTGCCAGCAGCTTAGTTTCGAGCGGGGGAAGCTCCTACAATGAGCAGTTCTTC.

In this sample, this clonotype turned up many times. V is TRBV7-2 and J is TRBJ1-2, with unresolved D. Germline V gene lookup returns CDR1 SGHTA and CDR2 FQGNSA. The CDR3 extends over 14 amino acids. Trimming stripped 6 bases from V and 0 bases from J, with 11 bases between. CDR3 sequence (DNA): TGTGCCAGCAGATCGGGGATAGCTAACTATGGCTACACCTTC. This gives the protein CASRSGIANYGYTF.

This clonotype was seen only a few times. The J gene is TRBJ1-3, the V gene TRBV4-3, with 7 bases aligning to TRBD1. Germline lookup yields CDR1 LGHNA and CDR2 YSLEER. After removal of 3 bases from V and 0 bases from J, the junction contained 8 bases not matched to a gene. The CDR3 spans 17 residues. CDR3 nucleotide sequence: TGCGCCAGCAGCCAGTTAAAGGGGGCTTACTCTGGAAACACCATATATTTT. This codes for CASSQLKGAYSGNTIYF.

The sample holds a few counts of this clonotype. The V and J genes are TRBV7-2 and TRBJ2-2; D call uncertain. Germline assignment: CDR1 SGHTA and CDR2 FQGNSA. Trimming stripped 2 bases from V and 6 bases from J, with 10 bases between. This CDR3 spans 14 amino acids. The CDR3 is CASSLFPNSGELFF. CDR3 sequence (DNA): TGTGCCAGCAGCTTATTCCCTAATTCCGGGGAGCTGTTTTTT.